The 11 T cell receptor beta chains listed next were all sequenced from one sample in a study of blood T cell repertoires in COVID-19. The table came from immunoSEQ multiplex PCR; TCRdb's copy has only in-frame clones and leaves some out. The sample includes a few hundred thousand clones, more than 75% of them seen just once. The material sequenced was PBMCs or T cells enriched from blood (not recorded which). The receptor set was obtained from a man aged 35 to 55 in a cohort exposed to, infected with or recovered from COVID-19 (not recorded which).

The chain couples TRBV6-5 to TRBJ2-6; the D is unclear. This CDR3 region has 15 residues. Germline values: CDR1 MNHEY, CDR2 SVGAGI. V lost 5 bases and J lost 2, with 10 bases in between. The CDR3 DNA reads TGTGCCAGCAGTCCAAGTCCTACTGGGGCCAACGTCCTGACTTTC. Translating it yields CASSPSPTGANVLTF.

This clone has a handful of counts. In DNA, the CDR3 is TGTGCCAGCAGCCCCACTGGCGGGAGTTCGCAGTACTTC. It codes for CASSPTGGSSQYF. The genes are TRBV7-9 and TRBJ2-7, with TRBD2 matching 7 bases. CDR3 size: 13 residues. Germline CDR1 reads SEHNR; CDR2 reads FQNEAQ (reference sequence). Trimming cost V 5 bases and J 9 bases; bases outside gene matches: 10.

CDR3 coding DNA: TGCGCCAGCAGTGAGTCGGGGCCGGATACGCAGTATTTT. Its translation: CASSESGPDTQYF. The chain is built from TRBV10-1 and TRBJ2-3; D is possibly TRBD1 (5 bases). Germline CDR1 and CDR2: WNHNN and SYGVQD (reference sequence). Trimming left V 0 bases short and J 6 bases short, with 7 bases between. The CDR3 loop spans 13 amino acids.

This chain uses TRBV3-1 (or the pseudogene TRBV3-2) with TRBJ2-5, with D unclear. V lost 1 base, J lost 2 bases, and 14 bases lay in between. Germline V gene sequence: CDR1 LGHDT, CDR2 YNNKEL (reference sequence). This CDR3 spans 16 amino acids. The CDR3 DNA sequence: TGTGCCAGCAGCCAAGCGAATGGGCAGATACAAGAGACCCAGTACTTC. Protein sequence: CASSQANGQIQETQYF.

The rearrangement links TRBV5-1 to TRBJ2-3; D call uncertain. CDR1 is SGHRS, CDR2 YFSETQ, per germline. The V and J ends lost 4 bases and 0 bases respectively, with 15 bases between them. The CDR3 sequence is 16 residues long. CDR3 protein: CASSPFQITSTDTQYF. The CDR3 DNA reads as TGCGCCAGCAGCCCATTTCAGATAACAAGCACAGATACGCAGTATTTT.

This clone was counted once. This chain connects TRBV1 to TRBJ1-3; the table's D call TRBD1 went unverified against the DNA. TRBV1 is reported as a pseudogene. This CDR3 comprises 16 residues. CDR3 in DNA: TGCACCAGCAGCCAAGATCGGGGACAGGGCGGAAACACCATATATTTT. It translates to CTSSQDRGQGGNTIYF.

This sequence joins TRBV11-3 and TRBJ2-1; 10 nucleotides agree with TRBD2. Germline V CDR1 and CDR2: SGHNT, YENEEA. The CDR3 is made up of 17 amino acids. V was pared by 4 bases and J by 5 bases, with 11 bases of the junction left unmatched. The CDR3 bases are TGTGCCAGCAGCTCTAGCGGGAGACTAGGAGAAGACAATGAGCAGTTCTTC. Protein sequence: CASSSSGRLGEDNEQFF.

Only one count was recorded for this clone. The chain couples TRBV11-2 to TRBJ2-7, with 9 bases identical to TRBD1. Germline CDR1 SGHAT, CDR2 FQNNGV. The CDR3 loop spans 14 amino acids. The V and J ends lost 3 bases and 5 bases, in that order; junction bases with no gene match: 5. CDR3 sequence reads: CASSFGTGINEQYF. The CDR3 bases are TGTGCCAGCAGCTTCGGGACAGGGATCAACGAGCAGTACTTC.

V gene TRBV10-3 combines with J gene TRBJ2-3; no reliable D call. Trimming cost V 7 bases and J 4 bases, with 6 bases left between them. Germline V gives CDR1 ENHRY, CDR2 SYGVKD. The CDR3 has 11 residues. CDR3 sequence reads: CAIKAADTQYF. The DNA for the CDR3 is TGTGCCATCAAGGCGGCAGATACGCAGTATTTT.

This rearrangement joins TRBV6-1 to TRBJ1-2; 12 bases are a match to TRBD1. V gave up 0 bases and J gave up 7 bases; unmatched junction bases: 6. Germline V gene lookup returns CDR1 MNHNS and CDR2 SASEGT. This CDR3 spans 16 amino acids. The CDR3 nucleotides read TGTGCCAGCAGTGAAGCGGGGACAGGGGGCCCGCGTGGCTACACCTTC. This codes for CASSEAGTGGPRGYTF.

The gene calls are TRBV7-3 and TRBJ1-2; D ambiguous. The CDR3 spans 11 residues. V gave up 8 bases and J gave up 8 bases, with 12 bases separating them. Germline loops: CDR1 SGHTA, CDR2 FQGTGA. This CDR3 is CASPGRNGYTF. For the CDR3, the DNA is TGTGCCAGCCCCGGGAGGAACGGCTACACCTTC.